This record concerns one TCR beta chain sequence. The repertoire was sequenced with immunoSEQ multiplex PCR; TCRdb's copy has only in-frame clones and lacks some. The sample yields over 90,000 clones, approximately 95% seen once. V shed 4 bases, J shed 3 bases, and the junction held 3 bases outside the gene matches. This CDR3 is built from 13 residues. Per the germline V gene, CDR1 is SGHDN and CDR2 is FVKESK. These data are taken from a study of T cell changes during pregnancy in multiple sclerosis. This receptor was obtained from a female donor with multiple sclerosis, enrolled in a pregnancy study. The material sequenced was peripheral blood, taken after pregnancy. The chain employs TRBV14 and TRBJ2-7, with 7 positions matching TRBD1. In DNA, the CDR3 is TGTGCCAGCAGCCTACAGGGGTACTACGAGCAGTACTTC. Its protein product is CASSLQGYYEQYF.